This T cell receptor (beta chain) was sequenced for a study of Ad26.COV2.S vaccination and SARS-CoV-2 variants. Overall study context: Ad26.COV2.S given intramuscularly, once or twice 56 days apart. Study-level findings and limits: There was a possibility that the TCR breadth and depth analyses underestimated total T cell responses.

Documented treatment: over 15 received Ad26.COV2.S at low or high dose, single or two shots; 5 received placebo; per-sample allocation not given. Material that was analyzed had been drawn on day 63 after the first vaccine or placebo injection. The vaccine antigen was prefusion-stabilized Wuhan SARS-CoV-2 spike. Sequencing was performed with immunoSEQ multiplex PCR; in TCRdb, only in-frame clones are kept and a portion is missing. The sample carries about 480,000 clones, approximately 88% recorded once. Trimming removed 4 bases at V and 5 bases at J, with 9 bases between. From germline, CDR1 is SEHNR and CDR2 FQNEAQ (reference sequence). The length of the CDR3 is 13 residues. Concerning this clone itself: Its antigen is still unknown.

V usage is TRBV7-9 and J usage is TRBJ1-5; D call uncertain. This material consisted of peripheral blood, taken in a trial of Ad26.COV2.S vaccine versus placebo. The clonotype originates from a person between 18 and 65 years old who received the Ad26.COV2.S COVID-19 vaccine or a placebo. Here the CDR3 reads CASSSPPDQPQHF. As DNA, the CDR3 is TGTGCCAGCAGCTCCCCCCCCGATCAGCCCCAGCATTTT. Looking up the rest from reference TRBV7-9 and TRBJ1-5 gives the full variable domain: DTGVSQNPRHKITKRGQNVTFRCDPISEHNRLYWYRQTLGQGPEFLTYFQNEAQLEKSRLLSDRFSAERPKGSFSTLEIQRTEQGDSAMYLCASSSPPDQPQHFGDGTRLSIL.